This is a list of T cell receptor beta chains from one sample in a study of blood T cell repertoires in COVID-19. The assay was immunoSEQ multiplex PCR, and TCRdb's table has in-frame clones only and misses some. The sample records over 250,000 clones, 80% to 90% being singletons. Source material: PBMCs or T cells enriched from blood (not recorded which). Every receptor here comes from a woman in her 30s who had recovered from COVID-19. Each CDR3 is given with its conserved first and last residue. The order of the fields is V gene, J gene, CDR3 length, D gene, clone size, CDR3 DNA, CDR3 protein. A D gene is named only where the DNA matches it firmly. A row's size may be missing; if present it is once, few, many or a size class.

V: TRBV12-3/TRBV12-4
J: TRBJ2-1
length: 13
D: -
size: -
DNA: TGTGCCAGCAGGCCTCAGGGTAGGGATGAGCAGTTCTTC
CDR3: CASRPQGRDEQFF

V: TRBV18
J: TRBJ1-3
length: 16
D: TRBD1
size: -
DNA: TGTGCCAGCTCACCACAACAGGGGGCGGACGGAAACACCATATATTTT
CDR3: CASSPQQGADGNTIYF

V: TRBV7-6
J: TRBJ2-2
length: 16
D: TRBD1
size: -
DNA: TGTGCCAGCAGCCGATTCGGGACAGGGGACACCGGGGAGCTGTTTTTT
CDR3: CASSRFGTGDTGELFF

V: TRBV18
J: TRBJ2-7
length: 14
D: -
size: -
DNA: TGTGCCAGCTCACCAGGGGACACAGTTTACGAGCAGTACTTC
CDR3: CASSPGDTVYEQYF

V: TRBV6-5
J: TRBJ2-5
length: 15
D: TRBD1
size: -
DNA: TGTGCCAGCAGTTACTCAAGGCAGGGGGAGGAGACCCAGTACTTC
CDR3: CASSYSRQGEETQYF

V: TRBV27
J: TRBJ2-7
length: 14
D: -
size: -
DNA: TGTGCCAGCAGTCAATCAAGAGGGACCTACGAGCAGTACTTC
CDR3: CASSQSRGTYEQYF

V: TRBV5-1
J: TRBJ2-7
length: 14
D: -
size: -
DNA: TGCGCCAGCAGCTTGTTTCAGGGTCCCTACGAGCAGTACTTC
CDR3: CASSLFQGPYEQYF

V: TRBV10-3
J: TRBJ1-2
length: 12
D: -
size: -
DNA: TGTGCCATCAGTGATTCCGGGGAAGGCTACACCTTC
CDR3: CAISDSGEGYTF

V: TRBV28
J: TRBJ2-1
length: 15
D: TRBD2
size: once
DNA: TGTGCCAGCAGTCCGGGGGCCAGCGGGGGAGGTGAGCAGTTCTTC
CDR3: CASSPGASGGGEQFF

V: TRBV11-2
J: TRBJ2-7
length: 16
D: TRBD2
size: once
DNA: TGTGCCAGCAGCTTATGGCGACTAGCGGGGGGCTACGAGCAGTACTTC
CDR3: CASSLWRLAGGYEQYF

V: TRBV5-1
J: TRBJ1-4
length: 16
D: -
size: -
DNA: TGCGCCAGCAGCTTGGGACCCAGGGCAACTAATGAAAAACTGTTTTTT
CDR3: CASSLGPRATNEKLFF

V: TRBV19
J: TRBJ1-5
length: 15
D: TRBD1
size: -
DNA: TGTGCCAGTAATAGAGGACAGGATTTTGATCAGCCCCAGCATTTT
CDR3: CASNRGQDFDQPQHF